This T cell receptor (beta chain) was recovered during a study of blood T cells in healthy people across ages (dated by TCRdb to about 2015). About the study as a whole: Template switching captured roughly one uniquely barcoded TCR beta cDNA molecule per two T cells in model experiments. Using deep sequencing normalized with unique cDNA molecular identifiers, the study measured how TCR beta repertoire diversity changes with age. Four age groups were formed from the donors: young (average approximately 15 years), middle-aged (around 41), aged (approximately 60) and long-lived (approximately 78). To avoid experimental bias, donors of different ages were distributed randomly across sequencing lanes. Using the same blood draw, the study looked at two additional independent replicas of 1 million unique cDNA reads for two donors, one aged 18 to 30 and the other aged 80 or older.

What the work shows at the level of the full study, not this receptor alone: As age increased, observed TCR beta diversity per million T cells dropped in a roughly linear way, and a significant reduction was already evident by age 40. Estimates of total diversity from one million sequenced T cells were regarded as lower bounds and underestimates. The CMV infection status of donors was not known, potentially confounding age-related changes in expanded clonotypes. Since profiling was done on bulk unsorted PBMCs, naive and antigen-experienced compartments could not be conclusively compared. Compared with the aged group, the long-lived group had more naive CD4+ T cells, fewer expanded clones and increased TCR diversity, suggesting age selection. Observed TCR beta diversity correlated strongly with the percentage of naive T cells measured by flow cytometry.

The trim is 7 bases for V and 0 bases for J, with a gap of 10 bases between the germline ends. CDR1 and CDR2 were assigned from the germline V gene as MDHEN and SYDVKM. The CDR3 holds 14 amino acids from the cysteine to the phenylalanine. This entry keeps only the CDR3 DNA: 42 bases, framed from base 1. The donors were some 36 Caucasian individuals from Russia, aged roughly 6 to 100 years, who were systemically healthy. Each donor gave about 10 milliliters of peripheral blood, drawn into EDTA-treated Vacutainer tubes. PBMCs were isolated by Ficoll-Paque density-gradient centrifugation, with at least 6 million obtained per sample. Trizol reagent was used to extract total RNA from PBMCs, with at least 5 micrograms per sample. The percentages of naive CD45RAhigh/CD27high T cells were determined by flow cytometry on a PBMC aliquot from every donor. This clonotype was recorded a few times. Its antigen remains unidentified. There are no base qualities to consult, and no much larger clone falls within one base.

Library prep was done by 5' RACE. For sequencing, an Illumina HiSeq 2500 was employed. A second 7 to 11 cycle PCR used a sample-barcoded 5' primer and a J-beta primer mix. Each TCR beta cDNA molecule received a unique molecular identifier from a template-switch 5' adaptor carrying 12 random nucleotides. Each sample yielded at least 3 million CDR3-containing paired-end reads. First-strand cDNA was synthesized from all RNA with the Mint cDNA synthesis kit, primed by a TRBC-specific oligonucleotide. Following uracil-DNA glycosylase treatment, all cDNA underwent a first 18-cycle PCR with the universal primers M1SS and BC2_uni_R. The authors' pipeline ran thus. For normalization, 1 million high-quality reads, each with a distinct molecular identifier, were randomly selected from each sample. Instead of being binned into consensus sequences, reads with shared molecular identifiers were discarded. MiTCR, set to a Q25 quality threshold and the strictest error-elimination algorithm, was used for CDR3 identification, clonotype clustering and error correction. A nonparametric unseen species model with Euler transformation was used to estimate lower-bound total TCR beta diversity. The public reads were reprocessed in TCRdb via fastp at Q25 and MiXCR, keeping in-frame beta chains. Every distinct CDR3 protein forms one entry, paired with its most common genes and DNA. TCRdb's processing, not the authors' own work, is the source of the V and J calls. The sample contains about 680,000 distinct CDR3 sequences, approximately 50% of them found a single time. Of the sample, roughly 34% is held by the ten largest clones.

The rearranged chain carries TRBV28 and TRBJ1-5, with a tentative D gene TRBD1 over 6 matching bases. Material for sequencing was blood. The clonotype was recovered from a woman in her fifties or sixties in good health. The bases are TGTGCCAGCAACCTAGGGGGTAGCAATCAGCCCCAGCATTTT. Protein translation: CASNLGGSNQPQHF.